A single sample is the source of the 14 T cell receptor beta chains below, sequenced in a study of T-cell reconstitution after alpha-beta-depleted transplantation in children. The library targeted TCRbeta and was prepared with unique molecular identifiers. TCRdb re-called the PCR reads through MiXCR, storing one row per CDR3 protein. Of hundreds of thousands of distinct CDR3 sequences listed, roughly 15% were seen once; the top ten hold 40% to 50%. Sequencing used PBMCs, mostly from graft donor cells, obtained 360 days after TCRalphabeta/CD19-depleted stem cell transplant. Source of these receptors: a male patient under 10 years old who had a stem cell transplant for acute lymphoblastic leukemia, so the T cells may come from the graft donor.

The chain carries TRBV7-2 and TRBJ1-3; no definite D call. The CDR3 is 15 amino acids. Germline-derived CDR1 and CDR2 are SGHTA and FQGNSA. V was shortened by 3 bases and J by 2 bases, with 11 bases between the two germline ends. This chain's CDR3 is CASSLPDFPGNTIYF. CDR3 DNA: TGTGCCAGCAGCTTGCCCGATTTCCCTGGAAACACCATATATTTT.

CDR3 DNA: TGTGCCAGCAGTTTCCTAGCGTCGGAGACCCAGTACTTC. Its translation is CASSFLASETQYF. J is TRBJ2-5 and V is TRBV12-3 or TRBV12-4, with D perhaps TRBD2 (6 bases). The CDR3 sequence is 13 residues long. Trimming took 3 bases from V and 5 from J, leaving 10 bases between them.

This chain connects TRBV7-2 to TRBJ1-5; D is uncertain. Germline loops: CDR1 SGHTA, CDR2 FQGNSA. Deletions cut 5 bases from V and 5 bases from J, with 19 bases between. The CDR3 sequence is 16 residues long. The chain's CDR3 is CASSPRSQGFDQPQHF. The CDR3 DNA follows: TGTGCCAGCAGCCCCCGGAGTCAAGGGTTCGATCAGCCCCAGCATTTT.

This clonotype appeared a few times. The rearrangement uses TRBV7-2 and TRBJ2-1, with 15 bases aligning to TRBD2. Looked up from germline, CDR1 is SGHTA and CDR2 is FQGNSA. The CDR3 runs 17 residues. The J segment lost 9 bases and the V segment lost 4 bases, leaving 10 bases of the junction unmatched. The CDR3 protein is CASSSELPGLAGGEQFF. For the CDR3, the DNA is TGTGCCAGCAGCTCAGAGCTGCCGGGACTAGCGGGGGGTGAGCAGTTCTTC.

V is TRBV7-2 and J is TRBJ2-1; 7 bases map to TRBD1. CDR3 length: 14 residues. V lost 4 bases to trimming and J lost 9 bases; unmatched junction nucleotides: 9. Germline-derived CDR1 and CDR2 are SGHTA and FQGNSA. CDR3 in amino acids: CASSSGTVPGEQFF. The CDR3 DNA is TGTGCCAGCAGCTCCGGGACAGTTCCCGGTGAGCAGTTCTTC.

This clonotype has more than one count but fewer than ten. The chain links TRBV12-3 or TRBV12-4 to TRBJ2-2, with 11 bases aligning to TRBD2. Trimming removed 6 bases from V and 4 bases from J; junction bases left unmatched: 10. The CDR3 is made up of 17 amino acids. The CDR3 sequence is CASSRKLAGVSTGELFF. CDR3 coding DNA: TGTGCCAGCAGCCGGAAACTAGCGGGGGTATCCACCGGGGAGCTGTTTTTT.

This clonotype was detected only a few times. The rearrangement uses TRBV5-4 and TRBJ2-1, with unresolved D. V lost 0 bases to trimming and J lost 0 bases, with 7 bases between them. CDR1 SGHNT and CDR2 YYREEE come from the germline V gene (reference sequence). The length of the CDR3 is 15 residues. The CDR3 DNA is TGTGCCAGCAGCTTGGCCCTAAACTCCTACAATGAGCAGTTCTTC. Protein sequence: CASSLALNSYNEQFF.

This clonotype has just a few counts. This sequence joins TRBV19 and TRBJ1-1; D not resolved. The CDR3 is 14 residues long. V lost 5 bases, J lost 1 base, and 11 bases lay in between. Germline V gives CDR1 LNHDA, CDR2 SQIVND (reference sequence). The CDR3 sequence is CASSLYAGNTEAFF. CDR3 DNA: TGTGCCAGTAGTTTGTATGCAGGGAACACTGAAGCTTTCTTT.

CDR3 nucleotide sequence: TGTGCCAGCAGCCAAGATCTTGGGTTGCCATTCACCGGGGAGCTGTTTTTT. It specifies CASSQDLGLPFTGELFF. This chain joins TRBV3-1 and TRBJ2-2; D is uncertain. V was trimmed by 0 bases and J by 4 bases, leaving 15 bases between them. This CDR3 spans 17 amino acids. Germline V gives CDR1 LGHDT, CDR2 YNNKEL (reference sequence).

The chain uses TRBV10-1 and TRBJ2-1; perhaps TRBD2 as D (5 bases). The CDR3 runs 14 residues. Trimming removed 1 base from V and 8 bases from J, with 12 bases in between. Germline assignment: CDR1 WNHNN and CDR2 SYGVQD (reference sequence). CDR3 protein: CASSEFLARDEQFF. The CDR3 DNA reads as TGCGCCAGCAGTGAGTTTTTAGCGAGGGATGAGCAGTTCTTC.

The rearrangement links TRBV7-6 to TRBJ2-1; D gene unclear. V was clipped by 2 bases and J by 0 bases, with 17 bases between them. This CDR3 comprises 18 residues. The germline gives CDR1 SGHVS, CDR2 FNYEAQ. The CDR3 bases are TGTGCCAGCAGCTTACTGGTCGCCGGCCAGAGCTCCTACAATGAGCAGTTCTTC. It codes for CASSLLVAGQSSYNEQFF.

V is TRBV7-9 and J is TRBJ1-1, with no clear D. V gave up 5 bases and J gave up 6 bases, with 7 bases separating them. This CDR3 has 11 amino acids. The germline gives CDR1 SEHNR, CDR2 FQNEAQ (reference sequence). CDR3 sequence reads: CASSPVAEAFF. The CDR3 nucleotides read TGTGCCAGCAGCCCAGTGGCTGAAGCTTTCTTT.

This clonotype was counted only a few times. In DNA form, the CDR3 reads TGTGCCATCCGCTGGGGCTCCCCCGGGGAGCTGTTTTTT. Residues: CAIRWGSPGELFF. The chain couples TRBV10-3 to TRBJ2-2; D may be TRBD1 (5 bases). V dropped 8 bases and J dropped 6 bases, with 13 bases sitting between them. CDR3 length equals 13 residues. CDR1 is ENHRY, CDR2 SYGVKD, per germline.

This clonotype showed up just a few times. The rearrangement joins TRBV27 to TRBJ1-4, with D maybe TRBD1 (6 bases). The CDR3 runs 16 residues. Germline V gives CDR1 MNHEY, CDR2 SMNVEV (reference sequence). Trimming removed 3 bases at V and 0 bases at J, with 11 bases between. DNA of the CDR3: TGTGCCAGCAGTTTTAGGGGGACTTCAACTAATGAAAAACTGTTTTTT. It translates to CASSFRGTSTNEKLFF.